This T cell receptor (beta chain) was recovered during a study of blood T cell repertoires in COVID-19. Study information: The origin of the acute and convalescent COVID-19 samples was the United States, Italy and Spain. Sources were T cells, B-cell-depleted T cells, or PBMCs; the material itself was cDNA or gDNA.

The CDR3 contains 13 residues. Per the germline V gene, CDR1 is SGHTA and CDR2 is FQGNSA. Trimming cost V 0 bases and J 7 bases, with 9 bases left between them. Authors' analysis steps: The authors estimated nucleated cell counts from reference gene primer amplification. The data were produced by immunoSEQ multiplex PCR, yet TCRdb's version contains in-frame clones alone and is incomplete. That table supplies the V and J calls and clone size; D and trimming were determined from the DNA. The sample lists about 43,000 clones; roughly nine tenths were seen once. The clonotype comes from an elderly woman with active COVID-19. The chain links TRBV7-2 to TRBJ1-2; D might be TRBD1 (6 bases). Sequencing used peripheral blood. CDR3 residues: CASSLAGAGGYTF. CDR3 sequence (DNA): TGTGCCAGCAGCTTAGCGGGGGCTGGTGGCTACACCTTC.